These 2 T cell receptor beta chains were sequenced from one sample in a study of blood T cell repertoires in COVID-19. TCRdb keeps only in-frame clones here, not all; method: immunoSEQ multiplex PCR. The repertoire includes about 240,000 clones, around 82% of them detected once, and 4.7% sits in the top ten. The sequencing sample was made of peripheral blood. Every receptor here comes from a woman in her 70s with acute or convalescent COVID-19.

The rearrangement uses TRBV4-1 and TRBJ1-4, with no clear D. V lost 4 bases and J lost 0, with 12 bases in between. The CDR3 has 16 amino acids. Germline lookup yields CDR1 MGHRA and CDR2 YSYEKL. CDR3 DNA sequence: TGCGCCAGCAGCCGTCAAAAACTTACAACTAATGAAAAACTGTTTTTT. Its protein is CASSRQKLTTNEKLFF.

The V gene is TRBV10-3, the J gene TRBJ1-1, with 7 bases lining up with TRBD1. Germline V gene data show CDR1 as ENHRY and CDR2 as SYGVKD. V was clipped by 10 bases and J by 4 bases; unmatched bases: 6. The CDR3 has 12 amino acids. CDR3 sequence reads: CATATGPTEAFF. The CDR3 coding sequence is TGTGCCACCGCGACAGGGCCCACTGAAGCTTTCTTT.